The entry that follows covers one TCR beta chain sequence. This entry comes from a study of control samples from healthy donors and cancer patients. Here immunoSEQ multiplex PCR was the method, and the copy in TCRdb shows in-frame clones only, minus some. Of fewer than 200,000 clones in the sample, roughly 95% are singletons; the top ten hold 1%. Trimming cost V 2 bases and J 2 bases, with 8 bases left between them. The CDR3 sequence is 13 residues long. Germline-derived CDR1 and CDR2 are SGHDT and YYEEEE. This rearrangement joins TRBV5-6 to TRBJ2-7; D gene ambiguous. This clonotype was sampled from a young woman in good health. The sample comprised blood. The CDR3 coding sequence is TGTGCCAGCAGCTTCGGCATTACCTACGAGCAGTACTTC. It encodes CASSFGITYEQYF. The full variable domain, rest sourced from reference TRBV5-6 and TRBJ2-7, is DAGVTQSPTHLIKTRGQQVTLRCSPKSGHDTVSWYQQALGQGPQFIFQYYEEEERQRGNFPDRFSGHQFPNYSSELNVNALLLGDSALYLCASSFGITYEQYFGPGTRLTVT.